This T cell receptor (beta chain) was observed in a study of neurological immune-mediated disorders. By 5'RACE with 10-nucleotide random UMIs, the cDNA was made. TCRdb re-called the 5' RACE reads with MiXCR, one entry per CDR3 protein. The table includes about 38,000 distinct CDR3 sequences, around 4.8% detected once. V gave up 4 bases and J gave up 6 bases, with 13 bases separating them. CDR1 is SGHTA and CDR2 is FQGNSA in the germline V gene. CDR3 length: 14 residues. This clonotype was found many times. The chain carries TRBV7-2 and TRBJ1-5; possibly TRBD1 for D (6 bases). This receptor was identified in a man aged 18 to 29 in good health. Sequencing was done on a sample of CD4+ T cells from blood. Here the CDR3 reads CASSSVGGGQPQHF. The CDR3 nucleotides are TGTGCCAGCAGCTCAGTTGGGGGCGGTCAGCCCCAGCATTTT.